Below, 19 T cell receptor beta chains from the same sample are listed, as sequenced in a study of identifying expanded T cells in peripheral blood. This table comes from immunoSEQ multiplex PCR, and its TCRdb copy is limited to in-frame clones, with some not included. This sample has around 90,000 clones; 88% occur once, and the top ten carry around 3.6%. The sequenced material came from blood. These receptors came from a person aged 18-70 years in good health.

The chain recombines TRBV27 with TRBJ2-7; D may be TRBD1 (6 bases). Germline CDR1 is MNHEY and CDR2 is SMNVEV (reference sequence). The CDR3 totals 15 residues. The germline V and J ends were trimmed by 7 bases and 3 bases, with 19 bases remaining between them. As DNA, the CDR3 is TGTGCCAGCAAGTCACAGGGCTACTTCCACTACGAGCAGTACTTC. It translates to CASKSQGYFHYEQYF.

CDR3 DNA sequence: TGTGCCAGTATGGGGGGAGGACTCTATGGCTACACCTTC. Translated, it gives CASMGGGLYGYTF. The rearrangement links TRBV19 to TRBJ1-2; a weak D match, TRBD1 (5 bases). V dropped 7 bases and J dropped 4 bases, with 13 bases sitting between them. This CDR3 has 13 amino acids. Germline V gene lookup returns CDR1 LNHDA and CDR2 SQIVND (reference sequence). The full variable domain, with the rest looked up from reference TRBV19 and TRBJ1-2, is DGGITQSPKYLFRKEGQNVTLSCEQNLNHDAMYWYRQDPGQGLRLIYYSQIVNDFQKGDIAEGYSVSREKKESFPLTVTSAQKNPTAFYLCASMGGGLYGYTFGSGTRLTVV.

This sequence joins TRBV4-3 and TRBJ2-7, with a possible D match to TRBD1 (6 bases). V was pared by 4 bases and J by 3 bases, with 16 bases between. Germline CDR1 is LGHNA and CDR2 is YSLEER. The CDR3 is 15 residues long. The CDR3 protein is CASSPGSYRDYEQYF. CDR3 nucleotide sequence: TGCGCCAGCAGCCCCGGTTCCTACAGGGACTACGAGCAGTACTTC.

The chain combines TRBV4-1 with TRBJ2-7; D call uncertain. This CDR3 is built from 14 residues. Deletions cut 1 base from V and 2 bases from J, with 9 bases between. The germline V gene encodes CDR1 MGHRA and CDR2 YSYEKL. The CDR3 reads CASSQVILAYEQYF. CDR3 in DNA: TGCGCCAGCAGCCAAGTGATTCTAGCCTACGAGCAGTACTTC.

Concerning this clone: The sample holds other DNA sequences that translate to the same CDR3. The chain has TRBV6-4 and TRBJ2-2, with no clear D. CDR1 is MRHNA and CDR2 is SNTAGT in the germline V gene. This CDR3 is 13 amino acids long. Trimming left V 4 bases short and J 2 bases short, with 5 bases between. The CDR3 DNA follows: TGTGCCAGCAGTGCGGGTAACACCGGGGAGCTGTTTTTT. Its protein product is CASSAGNTGELFF.

The gene calls are TRBV6-5 and TRBJ2-4; no firm D call. The CDR3 covers 14 residues. Germline V lookup: CDR1 MNHEY, CDR2 SVGAGI. V was cut by 6 bases and J by 1 base, with 10 bases left in between. The CDR3 protein is CASRADPAKNIQYF. The CDR3 DNA follows: TGTGCCAGCAGGGCTGATCCGGCCAAAAACATTCAGTACTTC.

The chain has TRBV19 and TRBJ1-2, with a weak D call TRBD1 (5 bases). Germline assignment: CDR1 LNHDA and CDR2 SQIVND (reference sequence). Trimming left V 8 bases short and J 3 bases short, with 16 bases between. There are 14 residues in the CDR3. DNA for the CDR3: TGTGCCAGTGGGACGGGCCCGGCTGACTATGGCTACACCTTC. Residues: CASGTGPADYGYTF.

CDR3 amino acids: CASSQGLVSYNEQFF. The CDR3 coding sequence is TGCGCCAGCAGCCAAGGACTAGTTTCCTACAATGAGCAGTTCTTC. The chain has TRBV4-3 and TRBJ2-1; D is possibly TRBD2 (6 bases). Deletions cut 1 base from V and 1 base from J, with 8 bases between. The CDR3 runs to 15 residues. Germline CDR1 is LGHNA and CDR2 is YSLEER.

The chain recombines TRBV28 with TRBJ2-7; D not certain. The CDR3 is 12 residues long. Trimming took 2 bases from V and 2 from J, leaving 4 bases between them. The germline CDR1 and CDR2 sequences are MDHEN and SYDVKM. The CDR3 DNA sequence: TGTGCCAGCAGTTTACGAACCTACGAGCAGTACTTC. Protein sequence: CASSLRTYEQYF.

The chain carries TRBV11-2 and TRBJ2-5, with D hard to call. Germline lookup yields CDR1 SGHAT and CDR2 FQNNGV. The CDR3 is 12 residues long. The V gene lost 8 bases and the J gene lost 4 bases, with 11 bases spanning the gap. The CDR3: CASGRRLETQYF. In nucleotides, the CDR3 is TGTGCCAGCGGTCGACGGTTAGAGACCCAGTACTTC.

V gene TRBV6-6 combines with J gene TRBJ2-7, with D possibly called TRBD1 or TRBD2 (6 bases each). V dropped 6 bases and J dropped 1 base, with 16 bases sitting between them. This CDR3 contains 15 residues. CDR1 and CDR2 (germline): MNHNY, SVGAGI (reference sequence). In nucleotides, the CDR3 is TGTGCCAGCAGGACCAGAGGGGGGCAGTCCTACGAGCAGTACTTC. It yields the protein CASRTRGGQSYEQYF.

The chain uses TRBV27 and TRBJ2-4; 9 bases map to TRBD1. The junction had 12 bases not matched to a gene; V was cut back by 6 bases and J by 6 bases. The CDR3 is 16 amino acids. CDR1 is MNHEY and CDR2 is SMNVEV in the germline V gene (reference sequence). The CDR3 is CASRDTGGRWPNIQYF. CDR3 in DNA: TGTGCCAGCAGAGATACAGGGGGCCGGTGGCCAAACATTCAGTACTTC.

This clone is a singleton in its sample. The chain employs TRBV5-8 and TRBJ2-1; tentative D call: TRBD2 (9 bases). This CDR3 region has 15 residues. V shed 3 bases and J shed 7 bases, with 17 bases lying between them. Germline V lookup: CDR1 SGHTS, CDR2 YDEGEE. CDR3 sequence reads: CASSYDRGLANEQFF. The CDR3 bases are TGTGCCAGCAGCTATGACAGGGGACTAGCTAATGAGCAGTTCTTC.

This clone was detected only once. The chain carries TRBV4-1 and TRBJ1-4, with D uncertain. The ends were cut back, 5 bases at V and 0 bases at J, with 16 bases in the middle. The CDR3 extends over 17 amino acids. Germline CDR1 is MGHRA and CDR2 is YSYEKL. The CDR3 DNA reads TGCGCCAGCAGCTACTACCCGACCCCCCCAACTAATGAAAAACTGTTTTTT. Translation: CASSYYPTPPTNEKLFF.

V gene TRBV11-3 combines with J gene TRBJ2-2; possibly TRBD2 for D (5 bases). Germline V gene lookup returns CDR1 SGHNT and CDR2 YENEEA. The germline V and J ends were trimmed by 5 bases and 7 bases, with 11 bases remaining between them. The CDR3 totals 13 residues. The CDR3 reads CASSKTRVGELFF. The CDR3 DNA reads as TGTGCCAGCAGCAAAACTAGGGTCGGGGAGCTGTTTTTT.

The chain links TRBV9 to TRBJ2-3; 8 bases fit TRBD2. Losses at the gene ends were 6 bases for V and 2 bases for J; bases not matched to a gene: 8. Germline CDR1 reads SGDLS; CDR2 reads YYNGEE. The CDR3 has 15 amino acids. The CDR3 nucleotides read TGTGCCAGCACCCTCCTTAGCGGGAACACAGATACGCAGTATTTT. Its protein is CASTLLSGNTDTQYF.

J is TRBJ2-1 and V is TRBV5-1; 11 nucleotides agree with TRBD2. The CDR3 totals 16 residues. V dropped 0 bases and J dropped 10; count of bases not matched to a gene: 9. Germline-derived CDR1 and CDR2 are SGHRS and YFSETQ. In DNA, the CDR3 is TGCGCCAGCAGCTTGGGACTAGCGGGAACCCGCCGGGAGCAGTTCTTC. Its translation is CASSLGLAGTRREQFF.

The chain uses TRBV28 and TRBJ1-2; TRBD1 matches 9 bases. CDR1 and CDR2 from the germline V gene are MDHEN and SYDVKM. V was pared by 4 bases and J by 13 bases, with 19 bases of the junction left unmatched. The CDR3 length is 16 residues. The CDR3 DNA reads TGTGCCAGCAGTTCCGACAGGGGGACCCAGATCTCTACGTCCACCTTC. Encoded protein: CASSSDRGTQISTSTF.

This sequence joins TRBV5-1 and TRBJ2-1; D perhaps matches TRBD2 (5 bases). The CDR3 covers 14 residues. The V end was cut by 3 bases, the J end by 6 bases, with 13 bases between. Per germline, CDR1 SGHRS and CDR2 YFSETQ. The CDR3 DNA sequence: TGCGCCAGCAGCTCCGAGAGGGTAAGCAATGAGCAGTTCTTC. Protein sequence: CASSSERVSNEQFF.